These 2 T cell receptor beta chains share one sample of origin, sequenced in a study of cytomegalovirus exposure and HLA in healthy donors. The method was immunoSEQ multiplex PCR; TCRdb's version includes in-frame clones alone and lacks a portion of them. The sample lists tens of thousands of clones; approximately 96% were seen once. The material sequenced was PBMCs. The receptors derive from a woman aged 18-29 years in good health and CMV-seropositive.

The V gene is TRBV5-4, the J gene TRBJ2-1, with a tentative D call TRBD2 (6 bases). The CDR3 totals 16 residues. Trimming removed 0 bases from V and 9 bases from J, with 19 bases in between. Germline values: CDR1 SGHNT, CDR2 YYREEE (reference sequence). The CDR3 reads CASSLAMSSVDVEQFF. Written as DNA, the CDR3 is TGTGCCAGCAGCTTGGCCATGTCTAGCGTGGACGTTGAGCAGTTCTTC.

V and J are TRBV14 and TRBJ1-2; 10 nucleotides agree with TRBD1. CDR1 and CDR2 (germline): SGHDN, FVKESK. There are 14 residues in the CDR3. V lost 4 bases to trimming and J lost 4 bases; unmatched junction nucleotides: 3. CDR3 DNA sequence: TGTGCCAGCAGCCCGAGGACAGGGGGCTATGGCTACACCTTC. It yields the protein CASSPRTGGYGYTF.